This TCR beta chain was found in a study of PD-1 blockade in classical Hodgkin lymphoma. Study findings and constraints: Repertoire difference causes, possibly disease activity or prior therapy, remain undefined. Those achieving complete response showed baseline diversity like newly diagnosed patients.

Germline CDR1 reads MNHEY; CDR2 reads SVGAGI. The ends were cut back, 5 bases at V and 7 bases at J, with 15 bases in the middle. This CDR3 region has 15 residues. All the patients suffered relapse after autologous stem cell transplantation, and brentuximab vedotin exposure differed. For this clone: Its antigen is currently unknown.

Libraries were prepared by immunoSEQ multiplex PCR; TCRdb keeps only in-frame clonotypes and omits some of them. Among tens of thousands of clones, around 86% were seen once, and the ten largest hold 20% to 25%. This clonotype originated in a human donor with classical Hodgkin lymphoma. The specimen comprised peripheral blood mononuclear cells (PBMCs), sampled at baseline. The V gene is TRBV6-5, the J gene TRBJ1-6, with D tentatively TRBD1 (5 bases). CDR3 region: CASSQGTVVNSPLHF. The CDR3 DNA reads TGTGCCAGCAGTCAAGGGACCGTAGTCAATTCACCCCTCCACTTT.